Following are 9 T cell receptor beta chains from one sample sequenced in a study of blood T cell repertoires in COVID-19. Here immunoSEQ multiplex PCR was the method, and the copy in TCRdb shows in-frame clones only, minus some. The sample lists some 320,000 clones; about nine tenths were seen once. Sequencing input: peripheral blood. These receptors were collected from a woman aged 30 to 39 with COVID-19, enrolled during active disease.

The chain is built from TRBV9 and TRBJ1-6, with TRBD1 as a possible D gene (5 bases). This CDR3 comprises 17 residues. The V gene's germline CDR1 is SGDLS and CDR2 YYNGEE. Between the trimmed V and J ends, which lost 4 bases and 4 bases, there was a span of 18 bases. CDR3 amino acids: CASSLASGDVYNSPLHF. CDR3 DNA sequence: TGTGCCAGCAGCCTCGCTTCGGGGGACGTGTATAATTCACCCCTCCACTTT.

The gene calls are TRBV2 and TRBJ1-2; weak D call: TRBD1 (5 bases). The length of the CDR3 is 13 residues. V was pared by 8 bases and J by 0 bases, with 10 bases between. Germline V gene sequence: CDR1 SNHLY, CDR2 FYNNEI. The DNA of the CDR3 is TGTGCCAGCCGTGGGGGAGCTAACTATGGCTACACCTTC. Protein: CASRGGANYGYTF.

V gene TRBV5-6 combines with J gene TRBJ2-1; D gene ambiguous. The V gene lost 4 bases and the J gene lost 12 bases, with 14 bases spanning the gap. This CDR3 is 12 amino acids long. The germline V gene encodes CDR1 SGHDT and CDR2 YYEEEE. CDR3 in amino acids: CASSSRLKRQFF. The CDR3 DNA is TGTGCCAGCAGCAGTAGACTGAAAAGGCAGTTCTTC.

V and J are TRBV2 and TRBJ2-7; 12 nucleotides agree with TRBD2. J was trimmed by 5 bases and V by 4 bases; bases with no gene match: 6. The germline V gene has CDR1 SNHLY and CDR2 FYNNEI. The CDR3 runs 15 residues. The CDR3 nucleotides read TGTGCCAGCAGTGGACTAGCGGGGGTACCGAACGAGCAGTACTTC. Translated, it gives CASSGLAGVPNEQYF. Full variable domain (rest looked up from reference TRBV2 and TRBJ2-7): EPEVTQTPSHQVTQMGQEVILRCVPISNHLYFYWYRQILGQKVEFLVSFYNNEISEKSEIFDDQFSVERPDGSNFTLKIRSTKLEDSAMYFCASSGLAGVPNEQYFGPGTRLTVT.

The chain links TRBV11-2 to TRBJ1-2; 9 nucleotides line up with TRBD1. Trimming took 5 bases from V and 8 from J; bases not matched to a gene: 15. CDR1 SGHAT and CDR2 FQNNGV come from the germline V gene. This CDR3 is built from 16 residues. The CDR3 region is CASSRSSGTGTRGYTF. The CDR3 coding sequence is TGTGCCAGCAGCAGAAGTAGTGGGACAGGGACCCGCGGCTACACCTTC. Drawing the rest from reference TRBV11-2 and TRBJ1-2, the complete variable domain is EAGVAQSPRYKIIEKRQSVAFWCNPISGHATLYWYQQILGQGPKLLIQFQNNGVVDDSQLPKDRFSAERLKGVDSTLKIQPAKLEDSAVYLCASSRSSGTGTRGYTFGSGTRLTVV.

This chain uses TRBV11-2 with TRBJ2-7, with 13 bases fitting TRBD2. CDR1 and CDR2 from the germline V gene are SGHAT and FQNNGV. V shed 0 bases, J shed 9 bases, and the junction held 11 bases outside the gene matches. The CDR3 runs 17 residues. The CDR3 sequence: CASSLERTSGGILGQYF. CDR3 in DNA: TGTGCCAGCAGCTTAGAGAGGACTAGCGGGGGAATCCTGGGGCAGTACTTC.

The V call is TRBV6-4, the J call TRBJ1-2, with D maybe TRBD1 (5 bases). The V and J ends lost 8 bases and 4 bases respectively, with 11 bases between them. The germline gives CDR1 MRHNA, CDR2 SNTAGT. This CDR3 region has 12 residues. The CDR3 coding sequence is TGTGCCAGCTCCTCGGGGGGCTATGGCTACACCTTC. It codes for CASSSGGYGYTF.

The CDR3 nucleotides read TGTGCCAGCAGTTTTATTGTGAACACTGAAGCTTTCTTT. Translation: CASSFIVNTEAFF. The rearrangement uses TRBV27 and TRBJ1-1, with D unresolved. The CDR3 length is 13 residues. The ends were cut back, 3 bases at V and 0 bases at J, with 5 bases in the middle. The V gene's germline CDR1 is MNHEY and CDR2 SMNVEV (reference sequence).

This clone is a singleton in its sample. The gene calls are TRBV7-8 and TRBJ1-1; 10 nucleotides align to TRBD1. Trimming removed 0 bases from V and 0 bases from J; junction bases left unmatched: 7. Germline CDR1 SGHVS, CDR2 FQNEAQ. The CDR3 covers 18 residues. This chain's CDR3 is CASSLAPGTGAMNTEAFF. Written as DNA, the CDR3 is TGTGCCAGCAGCTTAGCCCCAGGGACAGGGGCTATGAACACTGAAGCTTTCTTT.